This TCR beta chain was sequenced in a study of blood T cell repertoires in COVID-19 (TCRdb year 2020). The study in broad terms: The collaborator samples originated in the United States, Italy and Spain and spanned the acute and convalescent phases of COVID-19. Sample metadata almost always included a de-identified subject ID, COVID-19 status, age in years and sex. The prospective study material was composed of cDNA or gDNA derived from T cells, B-cell-depleted T cells, or PBMCs. Samples came from the ongoing ImmuneRACE study (first 160 participants) plus 1,254 subjects from 6 global collaborators. The repertoires were made available in a free public database intended to serve as a resource for research on the immune response to SARS-CoV-2. Where available, HLA class I and class II types were obtained from metadata supplied by the sample provider rather than from assay-based typing. Deeply sampled blood TCRbeta repertoires from subjects exposed to, actively infected with, or recovered from COVID-19 were included in the dataset. The study at large found these results: The quantity of clinical and demographic metadata differed by source and by participant and was supplied without curation.

Clipping removes 1 base from V and 4 bases from J, with 5 as the unmatched junction base count. The germline V gene (reference sequence) yields LGHDT for CDR1 and YNNKEL for CDR2. The CDR3 holds 15 amino acids from the cysteine to the phenylalanine. The CDR3 DNA has 45 bases and is translated from base 1. TCRbeta CDR3 regions were amplified from genomic DNA using the immunoSEQ Assay, a bias-controlled multiplex PCR. The paper's processing steps were these. The number of nucleated cells in each sample was estimated by amplification of reference gene primers within the assay. To quantify the absolute abundance of each unique TCRbeta CDR3 rearrangement, sequence reads were collapsed and filtered. For each sample, productive Simpson clonality was calculated as the square root of Simpson's diversity index over productive rearrangements. TCRdb provides this immuneACCESS table in a form limited to in-frame rearrangements. Some clones are lacking; in checked studies, under half of them reflect an unresolved V gene, and why the rest are absent is not known. The V and J calls and clone size were taken over from that table, and D and trimming were inferred from the DNA. This sample lists roughly 330,000 clones; over 80% were detected once. The biggest ten clones account for around 9.9% of the sample.

On this clone itself: The antigen this receptor binds is unknown. There are no base qualities to consult, and no much larger clone falls within one base.

One collaborating source in Seattle enrolled patients while the patients were actively infected and followed the patients over time throughout the course of disease. Collaborating institutions collected whole blood in K2EDTA tubes following their own protocols. For TCRbeta analysis, collaborators shipped samples in one of three forms: frozen whole blood, isolated PBMCs, or DNA extracted from either of those sample types. This receptor was identified in a young man with COVID-19, enrolled during active disease. The sequence is built from TRBV3-1 (or the pseudogene TRBV3-2) and TRBJ2-7, with 9 bases matching TRBD2. The sequencing sample was made of peripheral blood. The sequence in DNA is TGTGCCAGCAGCCAAGTTAGACTAGCGGAATACGAGCAGTACTTC. The resulting protein is CASSQVRLAEYEQYF.